The source of this T cell receptor (beta chain) is a study of memory CD4+ T cells and cytomegalovirus serostatus. Study-wide points: CMV serostatus prediction reached median AUC approximately 0.95, or 0.91 with US-trained model. The CMV-associated TCR signature appears largely within the CD4+ memory repertoire. Each of approximately 73 CMV-associated TCRbeta sequences occurred in one to five individuals.

The sort gate was single viable CD3+CD4+CD8-CD45RO+ cells for memory CD4+ T cells. Serum IgG to CMV pp150, pp28, p38 and p52 defined serostatus. There are 15 residues in the CDR3. The germline V gene encodes CDR1 ENHRY and CDR2 SYGVKD. Trimming left V 4 bases short and J 4 bases short, with 16 bases between. As for this clone: Antigen specificity is unknown.

Clones were read by immunoSEQ multiplex PCR, and TCRdb kept only the in-frame ones, dropping some. The table records tens of thousands of clones, 75% to 80% of them present only once. Sequenced: memory CD4+ T cells from blood. The sequence was collected from an adult in good health and CMV-seropositive. The gene calls are TRBV10-3 and TRBJ1-1, with D tentatively TRBD1 (5 bases). The chain's CDR3 is CAISGGEGRSTEAFF. CDR3 in DNA: TGTGCCATCAGTGGAGGGGAGGGGCGGAGCACTGAAGCTTTCTTT.